These T cell receptor beta chains were read from a single sample in a study of T cells in localized non-small cell lung cancer. The protocol was immunoSEQ multiplex PCR, while the TCRdb copy is restricted to in-frame clones and leaves out a portion. The table has roughly 89,000 clones, about nine tenths seen once. Sequencing was performed on PBMCs, taken before any cancer treatment. All receptors derive from a woman aged 35 to 75 with stage II squamous cell lung carcinoma. The CDR3 runs from the conserved cysteine through the conserved F or W. D genes are given only for firm matches. Expanded clones get a size class; other rows say once, few or many, or leave the size out.

j_call,v_call,clone_size,d_call,cdr3_nt,cdr3_aa
TRBJ1-5,TRBV28,.,.,TGTGCCAGCAGTGAGAATCTAAGCAATCAGCCCCAGCATTTT,CASSENLSNQPQHF
TRBJ1-1,TRBV30,.,.,TGTGCCTGGAGTCGGGTCGGTAGAATTTCGGGGACTGAAGCTTTCTTT,CAWSRVGRISGTEAFF
TRBJ1-5,TRBV7-8,.,TRBD1,TGTGCCAGCAGCGAAGGGGGCAGGACCATACGCAATCAGCCCCAGCATTTT,CASSEGGRTIRNQPQHF
TRBJ1-1,TRBV10-3,.,TRBD1,TGTGCCATCACCCAGGGGGTAAAGACTGAAGCTTTCTTT,CAITQGVKTEAFF
TRBJ1-3,TRBV19,.,.,TGTGCCAGTAGTTCGAGGGGACGGATCTCTGGAAACACCATATATTTT,CASSSRGRISGNTIYF
TRBJ2-3,TRBV6-5,.,.,TGTGCCAGCAGTTACAGGGTCACAGATACGCAGTATTTT,CASSYRVTDTQYF
TRBJ1-2,TRBV19,.,.,TGTGCCAGTACACGGGACTTTGGATCGGGCTACACCTTC,CASTRDFGSGYTF
TRBJ1-2,TRBV5-1,.,.,TGCGCCAGCAGCCCGAGGACAGAAGACTTGAATGGCTACACCTTC,CASSPRTEDLNGYTF
TRBJ1-5,TRBV19,.,.,TGTGCCAGTAGTATTGTTCGGGGTATCCAGCCCCAGCATTTT,CASSIVRGIQPQHF
TRBJ1-1,TRBV5-5,.,.,TGTGCCAGCAGCTGGCTTACCCACACTGAAGCTTTCTTT,CASSWLTHTEAFF
TRBJ2-3,TRBV7-9,.,.,TGTGCCAGCAGCTTAGGGTCCGGGGATACGCAGTATTTT,CASSLGSGDTQYF
TRBJ2-7,TRBV6-1,.,TRBD1,TGTGCCAGCAGTGTTATCGGGACAGGGTCTTACGAGCAGTACTTC,CASSVIGTGSYEQYF
TRBJ1-1,TRBV5-8,.,.,TGTGCCAGCAGCTTATTTGGCGGCTCGCGAAACACTGAAGCTTTCTTT,CASSLFGGSRNTEAFF
TRBJ2-7,TRBV10-3,.,.,TGTGCCATCAGTCCGCTGGGGGGGCGTTCCTACGAGCAGTACTTC,CAISPLGGRSYEQYF
TRBJ2-1,TRBV7-9,.,TRBD1,TGTGCCAGCAGCTGGACAGGGGGGACCTACAATGAGCAGTTCTTC,CASSWTGGTYNEQFF
TRBJ1-1,TRBV6-4,.,.,TGTGCCAGCAGGCTAGGGGCAGGGTTGACTGAAGCTTTCTTT,CASRLGAGLTEAFF
TRBJ2-2,TRBV6-1,.,TRBD1,TGTGCCAGCAGGGGGACAGGGGTGAACACCGGGGAGCTGTTTTTT,CASRGTGVNTGELFF
TRBJ1-5,TRBV6-4,once,.,TGTGCCAGCAGTGAAGGGGCGCGGCAGCCCCAGCATTTT,CASSEGARQPQHF
TRBJ2-3,TRBV4-1,.,TRBD1,TGCGCCAGCACCGACAGGGACATAACAGATACGCAGTATTTT,CASTDRDITDTQYF
TRBJ2-7,TRBV11-3,.,.,TGTGCCAGCAGCCCCACGGCGGGACGGGCCTACGAGCAGTACTTC,CASSPTAGRAYEQYF
TRBJ2-7,TRBV5-1,.,TRBD1,TGCGCCAGCAGCGTTCCGGGACAGGGAAACGAGCAGTACTTC,CASSVPGQGNEQYF
TRBJ2-7,TRBV19,.,.,TGTGCCAGTCGTGAAGGGGCGGGGAAATACGAGCAGTACTTC,CASREGAGKYEQYF
TRBJ2-6,TRBV19,.,.,TGTGCCAGTAGTATGGCAGGGGCGAGTATAGGGGCCAACGTCCTGACTTTC,CASSMAGASIGANVLTF